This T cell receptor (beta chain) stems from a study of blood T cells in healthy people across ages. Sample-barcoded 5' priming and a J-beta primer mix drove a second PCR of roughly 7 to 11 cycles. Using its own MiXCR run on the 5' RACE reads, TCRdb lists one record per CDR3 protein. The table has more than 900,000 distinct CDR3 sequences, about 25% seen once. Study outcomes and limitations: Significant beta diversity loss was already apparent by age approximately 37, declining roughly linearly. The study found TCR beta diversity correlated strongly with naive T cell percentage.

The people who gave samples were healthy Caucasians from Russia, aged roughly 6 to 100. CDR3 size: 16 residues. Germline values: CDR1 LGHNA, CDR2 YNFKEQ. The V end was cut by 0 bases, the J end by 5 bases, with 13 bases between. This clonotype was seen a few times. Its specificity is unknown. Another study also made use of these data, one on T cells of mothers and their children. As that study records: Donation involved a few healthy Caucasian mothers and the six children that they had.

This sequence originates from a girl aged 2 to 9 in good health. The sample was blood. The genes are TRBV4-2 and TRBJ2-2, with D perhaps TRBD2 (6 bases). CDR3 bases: TGTGCCAGCAGCCAAGAGGAAGGACTAACAACCGGGGAGCTGTTTTTT. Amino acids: CASSQEEGLTTGELFF.